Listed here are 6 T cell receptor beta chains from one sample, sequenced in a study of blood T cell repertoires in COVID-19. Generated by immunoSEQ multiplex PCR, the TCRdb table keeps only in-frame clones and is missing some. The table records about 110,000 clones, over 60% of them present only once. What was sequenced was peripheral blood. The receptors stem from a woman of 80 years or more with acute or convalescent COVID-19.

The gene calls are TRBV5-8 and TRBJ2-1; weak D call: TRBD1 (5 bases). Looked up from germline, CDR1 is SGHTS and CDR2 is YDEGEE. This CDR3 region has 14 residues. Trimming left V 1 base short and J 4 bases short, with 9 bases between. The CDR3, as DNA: TGTGCCAGCAGCTTGACAGGTTTATACAATGAGCAGTTCTTC. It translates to CASSLTGLYNEQFF.

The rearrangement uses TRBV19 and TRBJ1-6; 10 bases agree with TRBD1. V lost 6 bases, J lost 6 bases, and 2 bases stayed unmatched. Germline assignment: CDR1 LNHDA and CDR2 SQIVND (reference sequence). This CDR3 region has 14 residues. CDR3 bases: TGTGCCAGTAGAGGACAGGGGGGTAATTCACCCCTCCACTTT. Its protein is CASRGQGGNSPLHF.

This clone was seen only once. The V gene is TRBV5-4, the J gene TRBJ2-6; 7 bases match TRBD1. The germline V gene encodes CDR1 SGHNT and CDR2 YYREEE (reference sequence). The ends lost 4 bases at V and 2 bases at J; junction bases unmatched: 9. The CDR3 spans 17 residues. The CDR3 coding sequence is TGTGCCAGCAGCCCCGCGGACAGGAAGGCTGGGGCCAACGTCCTGACTTTC. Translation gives CASSPADRKAGANVLTF.

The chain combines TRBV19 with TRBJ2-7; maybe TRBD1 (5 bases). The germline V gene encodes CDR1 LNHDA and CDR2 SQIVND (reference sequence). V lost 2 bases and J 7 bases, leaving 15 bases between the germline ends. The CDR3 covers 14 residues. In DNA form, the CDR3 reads TGTGCCAGTAGTATAAGAGGTTGGAAGGGGGAGCAGTACTTC. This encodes CASSIRGWKGEQYF.

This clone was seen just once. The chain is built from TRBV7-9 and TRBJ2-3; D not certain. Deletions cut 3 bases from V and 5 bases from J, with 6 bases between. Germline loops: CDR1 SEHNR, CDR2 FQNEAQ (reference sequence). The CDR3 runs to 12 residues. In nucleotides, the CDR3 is TGTGCCAGCAGCTTTTCAGGAGATACGCAGTATTTT. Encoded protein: CASSFSGDTQYF. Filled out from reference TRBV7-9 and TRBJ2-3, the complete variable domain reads DTGVSQNPRHKITKRGQNVTFRCDPISEHNRLYWYRQTLGQGPEFLTYFQNEAQLEKSRLLSDRFSAERPKGSFSTLEIQRTEQGDSAMYLCASSFSGDTQYFGPGTRLTVL.

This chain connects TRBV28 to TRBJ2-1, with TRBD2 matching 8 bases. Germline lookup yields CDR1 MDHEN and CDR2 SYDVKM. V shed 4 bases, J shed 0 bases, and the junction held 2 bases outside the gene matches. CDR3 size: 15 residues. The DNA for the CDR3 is TGTGCCAGCAGTTCGGGACTAGACTCCTACAATGAGCAGTTCTTC. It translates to CASSSGLDSYNEQFF.